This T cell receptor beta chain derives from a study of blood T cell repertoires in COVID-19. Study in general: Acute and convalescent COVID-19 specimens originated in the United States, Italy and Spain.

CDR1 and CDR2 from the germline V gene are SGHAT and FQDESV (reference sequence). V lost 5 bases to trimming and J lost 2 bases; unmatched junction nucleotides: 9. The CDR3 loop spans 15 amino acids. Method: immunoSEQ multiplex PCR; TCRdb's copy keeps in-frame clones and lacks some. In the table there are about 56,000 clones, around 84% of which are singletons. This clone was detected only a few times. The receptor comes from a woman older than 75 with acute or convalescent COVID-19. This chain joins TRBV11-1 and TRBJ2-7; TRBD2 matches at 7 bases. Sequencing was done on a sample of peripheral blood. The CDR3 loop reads CASSLAGVDTYEQYF. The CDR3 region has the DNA TGTGCCAGCAGCCTTGCGGGGGTTGATACCTACGAGCAGTACTTC.